Listed below are T cell receptor beta chains from one sample, sequenced in a study of blood T cell repertoires in COVID-19. TCRdb's table, derived via immunoSEQ multiplex PCR, lists solely in-frame clones and lacks some. The sample holds under 450,000 clones, around 88% seen once. The sequenced sample was peripheral blood. The receptor source for this set is a woman between 50 and 59 years old with COVID-19, enrolled during active disease. The CDR3 runs from the conserved cysteine through the conserved F or W. A D gene is named only where the DNA matches it firmly. For some rows the clone size is stated as once, few or many, or as a class when expanded; others skip it.

clone size	V gene	J gene	D gene	CDR3 protein	CDR3 DNA
.	TRBV7-3	TRBJ2-6	.	CASSSNLGAPGANVLTF	TGTGCCAGCAGCTCCAATCTGGGGGCCCCTGGGGCCAACGTCCTGACTTTC
.	TRBV24-1	TRBJ1-1	.	CATSDASRGDTEAFF	TGTGCCACCAGTGACGCCTCTCGGGGGGACACTGAAGCTTTCTTT
.	TRBV6-5	TRBJ2-2	TRBD2	CASSRGGNTGELFF	TGTGCCAGCAGTCGGGGGGGGAACACCGGGGAGCTGTTTTTT
.	TRBV9	TRBJ2-2	TRBD2	CASSVASGGMVGELFF	TGTGCCAGCAGCGTAGCTAGCGGGGGGATGGTCGGGGAGCTGTTTTTT
few	TRBV6-5	TRBJ1-5	.	CASRPGIGGNQPQHF	TGTGCCAGCAGACCGGGGATCGGGGGCAATCAGCCCCAGCATTTT
.	TRBV2	TRBJ1-6	.	CASSIRENSPLHF	TGTGCCAGCAGTATCCGGGAAAATTCACCCCTCCACTTT
.	TRBV19	TRBJ1-1	.	CASSIGSTEAFF	TGTGCCAGTAGTATAGGGAGCACTGAAGCTTTCTTT
.	TRBV21-1	TRBJ2-1	.	CASSNWKRGSSYNEQFF	TGTGCCAGCAGCAATTGGAAGCGTGGAAGCTCCTACAATGAGCAGTTCTTC
once	TRBV5-1	TRBJ2-1	TRBD2	CASSPDSGGTYNEQFF	TGCGCCAGCAGCCCGGATAGCGGGGGGACCTACAATGAGCAGTTCTTC
.	TRBV5-1	TRBJ2-7	.	CASSTQVTYEQYF	TGCGCCAGCAGCACACAGGTAACCTACGAGCAGTACTTC
.	TRBV4-2	TRBJ2-7	.	CASGERDTSYEQYF	TGTGCCAGCGGAGAGAGGGACACCTCCTACGAGCAGTACTTC
.	TRBV10-3	TRBJ2-7	.	CAISRAPGRNEQYF	TGTGCCATCAGCCGGGCCCCTGGGAGGAACGAGCAGTACTTC
.	TRBV7-9	TRBJ1-2	TRBD1	CASSVGTGAYGYTF	TGTGCCAGCAGCGTGGGGACAGGGGCCTATGGCTACACCTTC
.	TRBV28	TRBJ1-4	TRBD1	CASTLTGVNEKLFF	TGTGCCAGCACCCTGACAGGGGTTAATGAAAAACTGTTTTTT
.	TRBV6-1	TRBJ1-1	TRBD1	CASSSLGQYTEAFF	TGTGCCAGCAGTTCCCTGGGACAGTACACTGAAGCTTTCTTT
.	TRBV19	TRBJ1-1	.	CASSPRSDTLNTEAFF	TGTGCCAGTAGTCCCCGATCGGACACCCTGAACACTGAAGCTTTCTTT
.	TRBV11-1	TRBJ2-2	TRBD2	CASSPGTSSRGELFF	TGTGCCAGCAGCCCCGGGACTAGCAGCCGCGGGGAGCTGTTTTTT
.	TRBV5-1	TRBJ1-1	.	CASSAGGFEGVTEAFF	TGCGCCAGCAGCGCCGGGGGATTTGAGGGAGTCACTGAAGCTTTCTTT
.	TRBV5-1	TRBJ2-5	.	CASSYDRTQETQYF	TGCGCCAGCAGTTATGACAGGACCCAAGAGACCCAGTACTTC
.	TRBV27	TRBJ1-2	.	CASSRTKTGFNYGYTF	TGTGCCAGCAGTAGGACAAAGACAGGATTTAACTATGGCTACACCTTC